The subject of this entry is one T cell receptor beta chain. These data belong to a study of OX40 agonist ivuxolimab in advanced cancers. Study details: Every 2 weeks, patients received ivuxolimab intravenously, dosed at 0.01 to 10 mg/kg. The dose-escalation cohort had hepatocellular carcinoma, melanoma, renal cell or head and neck cancer. Cohort: roughly 79% men, mean age approximately 60, aged about 23 to 79.

Germline values: CDR1 MNHEY, CDR2 SVGAGI. This CDR3 has 16 residues. The trim removed 0 bases at V and 3 bases at J, leaving 8 bases unmatched. TCRdb's copy holds only in-frame clones and misses some; the assay was immunoSEQ multiplex PCR. The sample has around 74,000 clones, 85% to 95% seen once; the top ten hold approximately 11%. The material was CD4+ or CD8+ T cells sorted from blood, obtained in a trial of the OX40 agonist ivuxolimab. The chain recombines TRBV6-5 with TRBJ2-7, with 7 bases fitting TRBD2. This receptor was obtained from an adult with an advanced solid tumor such as melanoma, head and neck, liver or kidney cancer. For the CDR3, the DNA is TGTGCCAGCAGTTACTCGGGGGGGGAACAGAGCTACGAGCAGTACTTC. It codes for CASSYSGGEQSYEQYF.